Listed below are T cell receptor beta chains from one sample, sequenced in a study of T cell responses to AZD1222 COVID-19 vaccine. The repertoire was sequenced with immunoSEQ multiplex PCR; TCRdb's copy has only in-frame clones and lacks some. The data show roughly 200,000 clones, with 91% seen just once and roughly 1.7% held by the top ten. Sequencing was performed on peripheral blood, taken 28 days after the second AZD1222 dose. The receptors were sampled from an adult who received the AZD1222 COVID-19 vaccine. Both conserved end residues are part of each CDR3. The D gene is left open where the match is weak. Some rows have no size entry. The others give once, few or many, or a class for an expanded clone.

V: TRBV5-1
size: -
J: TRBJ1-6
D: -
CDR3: CASSPGVSPLHF
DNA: TGCGCCAGCAGCCCGGGTGTTTCACCCCTCCACTTT

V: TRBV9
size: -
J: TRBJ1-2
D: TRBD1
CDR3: CASRTGGYLNGYTF
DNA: TGTGCCAGCAGGACAGGGGGCTATCTTAATGGCTACACCTTC

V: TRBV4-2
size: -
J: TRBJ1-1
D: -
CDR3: CASSQDAAGISNTEAFF
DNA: TGTGCCAGCAGCCAAGATGCGGCCGGTATTAGTAACACTGAAGCTTTCTTT

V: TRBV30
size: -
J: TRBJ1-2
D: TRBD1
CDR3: CAWTSRTGLGYTF
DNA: TGTGCCTGGACCTCAAGGACAGGGTTAGGCTACACCTTC

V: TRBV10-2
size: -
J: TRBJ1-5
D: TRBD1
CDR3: CASRSAKGASNQPQHF
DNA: TGCGCCAGCAGGAGTGCTAAGGGGGCTAGCAATCAGCCCCAGCATTTT

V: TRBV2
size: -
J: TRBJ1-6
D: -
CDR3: CASSAGGKNSPLHF
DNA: TGTGCCAGCAGTGCGGGGGGCAAGAATTCACCCCTCCACTTT

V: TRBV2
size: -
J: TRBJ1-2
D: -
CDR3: CASTDDSSGYTF
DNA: TGTGCCAGCACGGACGACAGCAGCGGCTACACCTTC

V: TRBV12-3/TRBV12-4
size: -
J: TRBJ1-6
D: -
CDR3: CASSLVGTSPLHF
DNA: TGTGCCAGCAGTTTAGTGGGGACTTCACCCCTCCACTTT

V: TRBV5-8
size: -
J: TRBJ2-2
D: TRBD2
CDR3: CASSAGLAGATGELFF
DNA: TGTGCCAGCAGCGCGGGACTAGCGGGGGCCACCGGGGAGCTGTTTTTT

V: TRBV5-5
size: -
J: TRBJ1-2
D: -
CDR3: CASSADSHPSYGYTF
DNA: TGTGCCAGCAGTGCGGACAGCCACCCATCCTATGGCTACACCTTC

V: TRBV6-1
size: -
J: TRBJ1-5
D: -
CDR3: CASSDSRTAHF
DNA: TGTGCCAGCAGTGATAGTAGGACAGCACATTTT

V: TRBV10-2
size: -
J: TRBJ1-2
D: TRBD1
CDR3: CATSRGNHGYTF
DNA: TGCGCCACAAGCAGGGGGAATCATGGCTACACCTTC

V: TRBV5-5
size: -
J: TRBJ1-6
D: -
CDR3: CASSFLTGNNSPLHF
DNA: TGTGCCAGCAGCTTCCTTACAGGGAATAATTCACCCCTCCACTTT

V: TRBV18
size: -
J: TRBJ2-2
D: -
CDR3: CASSQKGVNTGELFF
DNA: TGTGCCAGCTCACAAAAAGGGGTAAACACCGGGGAGCTGTTTTTT

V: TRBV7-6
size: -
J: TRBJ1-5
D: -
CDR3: CASSLGPGPGNQPQHF
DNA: TGTGCCAGCAGCTTAGGTCCCGGCCCCGGGAATCAGCCCCAGCATTTT

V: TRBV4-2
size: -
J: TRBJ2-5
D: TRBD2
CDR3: CASSQERGGGWTQYF
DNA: TGTGCCAGCAGCCAAGAACGGGGGGGTGGATGGACCCAGTACTTC

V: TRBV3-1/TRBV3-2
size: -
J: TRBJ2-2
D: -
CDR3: CASSQGLRLAGELFF
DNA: TGTGCCAGCAGCCAAGGTTTACGGCTTGCCGGGGAGCTGTTTTTT

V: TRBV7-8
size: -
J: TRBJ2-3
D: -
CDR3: CASSWGSGTDTQYF
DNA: TGTGCCAGCAGCTGGGGTTCGGGCACAGATACGCAGTATTTT

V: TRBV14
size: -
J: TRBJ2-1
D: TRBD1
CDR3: CASSQGMARGKISSYNEQFF
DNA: TGTGCCAGCAGCCAAGGTATGGCCAGGGGGAAGATTAGCTCCTACAATGAGCAGTTCTTC

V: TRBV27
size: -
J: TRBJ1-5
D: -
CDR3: CASSGRDTLEPQHF
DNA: TGTGCCAGCAGTGGGAGGGACACCCTAGAGCCCCAGCATTTT

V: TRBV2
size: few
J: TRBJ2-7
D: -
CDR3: CASRGGTATYEQYF
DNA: TGTGCCAGCAGGGGAGGGACAGCGACCTACGAGCAGTACTTC

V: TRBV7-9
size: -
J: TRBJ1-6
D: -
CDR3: CASSLRGEGSPLHF
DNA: TGTGCCAGCAGCTTAAGGGGGGAGGGTTCACCCCTCCACTTT

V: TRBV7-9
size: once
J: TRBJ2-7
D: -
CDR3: CASSYSTSRISYEQYF
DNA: TGTGCCAGCAGCTATAGTACTAGTCGAATATCCTACGAGCAGTACTTC

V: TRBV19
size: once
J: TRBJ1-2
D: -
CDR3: CASSMGFNYGYTF
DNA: TGTGCCAGTAGTATGGGATTCAACTATGGCTACACCTTC

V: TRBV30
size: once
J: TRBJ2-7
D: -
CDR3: CAWSVRRTGRAEQYF
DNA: TGTGCCTGGAGTGTACGGAGGACAGGGAGGGCCGAGCAGTACTTC

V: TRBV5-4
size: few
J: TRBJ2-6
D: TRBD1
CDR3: CASSLPLDRVSGANVLTF
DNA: TGTGCCAGCAGCCTACCTTTAGACAGGGTCTCTGGGGCCAACGTCCTGACTTTC